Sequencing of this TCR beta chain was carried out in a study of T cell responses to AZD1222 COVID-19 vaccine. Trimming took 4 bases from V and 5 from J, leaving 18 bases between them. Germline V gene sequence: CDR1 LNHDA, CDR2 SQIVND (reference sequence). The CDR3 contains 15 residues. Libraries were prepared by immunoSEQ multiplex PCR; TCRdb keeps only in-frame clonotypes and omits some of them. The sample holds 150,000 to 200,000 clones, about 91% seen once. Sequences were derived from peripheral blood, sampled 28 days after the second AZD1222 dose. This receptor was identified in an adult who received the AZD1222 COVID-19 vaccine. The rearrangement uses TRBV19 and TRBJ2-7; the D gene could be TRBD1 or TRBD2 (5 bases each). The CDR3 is CASSRDIGRENEQYF. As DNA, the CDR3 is TGTGCCAGTAGTAGGGATATTGGCAGGGAGAACGAGCAGTACTTC. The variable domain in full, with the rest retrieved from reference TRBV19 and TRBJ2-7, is DGGITQSPKYLFRKEGQNVTLSCEQNLNHDAMYWYRQDPGQGLRLIYYSQIVNDFQKGDIAEGYSVSREKKESFPLTVTSAQKNPTAFYLCASSRDIGRENEQYFGPGTRLTVT.